This T cell receptor (beta chain) comes out of a study of T cells after yellow fever vaccination. TCRdb re-derived calls from the 5' RACE reads in MiXCR, one entry per CDR3 protein. The table records around 310,000 distinct CDR3 sequences, around 4.5% of them present only once. This clonotype was observed a few times. Germline CDR1 reads MGHDK; CDR2 reads SYGVNS. The CDR3 covers 15 residues. The junction had 7 bases not matched to a gene; V was cut back by 5 bases and J by 0 bases. The sequence was obtained from a man aged 18-30 years who received the YFV17D yellow fever vaccine. The sample was PBMCs, taken 15 days after the yellow fever booster vaccination. The V gene is TRBV25-1, the J gene TRBJ2-7, with TRBD1 identical over 7 bases. The CDR3 loop reads CASSRPGQRSYEQYF. The CDR3, as DNA: TGTGCCAGCAGTCGTCCGGGACAGCGCTCCTACGAGCAGTACTTC.